These T cell receptor beta chains were read from a single sample in a study of blood T cell repertoires in COVID-19. The method was immunoSEQ multiplex PCR; TCRdb's version includes in-frame clones alone and lacks a portion of them. The table includes 120,000 to 150,000 clones, almost 80% detected once. Sample: peripheral blood. These receptor sequences come from a man in his fifties or sixties with active or convalescent COVID-19. Both conserved end residues are part of each CDR3. D genes are given only for firm matches. Clone size, where shown, is once, few, many, or a class for clones that have expanded.

>-|TRBV19|-|TRBJ1-1
TGTGCCAGTAGGCTAGGGGGGACTACCTACGAAGCTTTCTTT
CASRLGGTTYEAFF
>TRBD1|TRBV2|-|TRBJ2-7
TGTGCCAGCAGTAAGAGGACAGGGGGGGCCTACGAGCAGTACTTC
CASSKRTGGAYEQYF
>-|TRBV11-2|-|TRBJ2-3
TGTGCCAGCAGCTTAGACCCAGATCCAACGACGGGAAGCACAGATACGCAGTATTTT
CASSLDPDPTTGSTDTQYF
>-|TRBV6-6|-|TRBJ1-1
TGTGCCAGCAGTTACCCCTACAGAGCCCAGGAAGCTTTCTTT
CASSYPYRAQEAFF
>TRBD1|TRBV29-1|-|TRBJ2-5
TGCAGCGTTGATGGGACAGGGACTCCCAGAGAGACCCAGTACTTC
CSVDGTGTPRETQYF
>TRBD2|TRBV5-1|-|TRBJ2-2
TGCGCCAGCAGCCCCGGTAGCGGGAGGGGCGGGGAGCTGTTTTTT
CASSPGSGRGGELFF
>TRBD2|TRBV5-4|-|TRBJ2-1
TGTGCCAGCAGCTTAAAACTAGCGGGAGAGGACGAGCAGTTCTTC
CASSLKLAGEDEQFF
>-|TRBV5-1|-|TRBJ2-7
TGCGCCAGCAGCTTGCCCCGAGGACAGACCTACGAGCAGTACTTC
CASSLPRGQTYEQYF
>-|TRBV2|few|TRBJ1-5
TGTGCCAGCAGTGTTACGGGGAATCAGCCCCAGCATTTT
CASSVTGNQPQHF
>TRBD2|TRBV4-2|-|TRBJ2-3
TGTGCCAGCAGCCAAGAGTTGCGGGGGACAGATACGCAGTATTTT
CASSQELRGTDTQYF
>TRBD1|TRBV7-9|-|TRBJ1-4
TGTGCCAGCAGCTCCCAGGACAGGGCTAATGAAAAACTGTTTTTT
CASSSQDRANEKLFF
>-|TRBV15|once|TRBJ1-4
TGTGCCACCAGCACCTCAATCAGGGGTCATAATGAAAAACTGTTTTTT
CATSTSIRGHNEKLFF
>-|TRBV9|-|TRBJ1-1
TGTGCCAGCAGCGTAGGGCCCCGGGGCACTGAAGCTTTCTTT
CASSVGPRGTEAFF
>TRBD1|TRBV7-9|-|TRBJ2-1
TGTGCCAGCAGCTTACCAGGGGGCAATGAGCAGTTCTTC
CASSLPGGNEQFF
>-|TRBV19|-|TRBJ2-7
TGTGCCAGTAGTCCGGGACTCACCTACGAGCAGTACTTC
CASSPGLTYEQYF
>TRBD1|TRBV6-2/TRBV6-3|-|TRBJ1-4
TGTGCCAGCACCCCTCCCGGGGACAGATCAAAACTGTTTTTT
CASTPPGDRSKLFF
>-|TRBV29-1|once|TRBJ2-3
TGCAGCGTTGTAGATTTGGCCAGGGCATCCCCAGATACGCAGTATTTT
CSVVDLARASPDTQYF
>-|TRBV28|-|TRBJ2-3
TGTGCCAGCAGTCACTACTCCGATACGCAGTATTTT
CASSHYSDTQYF
>TRBD2|TRBV27|-|TRBJ2-1
TGTGCCAGCAGTTCTCCTACTAGCGGGAGGAATGAGCAGTTCTTC
CASSSPTSGRNEQFF
>-|TRBV2|-|TRBJ2-3
TGTGCCAGCAGTGGAGTAGCGGAAAGCACAGATACGCAGTATTTT
CASSGVAESTDTQYF
>-|TRBV7-9|-|TRBJ1-4
TGTGCCAGCAGCTTAAGGGGGGGCGATGAAAAACTGTTTTTT
CASSLRGGDEKLFF
>TRBD1|TRBV5-4|-|TRBJ1-2
TGTGCCAGCAGCGTGGACAGGGCTAACTATGGCTACACCTTC
CASSVDRANYGYTF
>TRBD1|TRBV24-1|-|TRBJ2-3
TGTGCCACCAGTGCCACGTCCCGGGACAGGGGAGATACGCAGTATTTT
CATSATSRDRGDTQYF
>TRBD2|TRBV7-3|-|TRBJ2-5
TGTGCCAGCAGCCCCGGACTAGCGGGGCGCCAAGAGACCCAGTACTTC
CASSPGLAGRQETQYF
>TRBD1|TRBV6-4|-|TRBJ2-3
TGTGCCAGCAGGCCGACAGGGAGCACAGATACGCAGTATTTT
CASRPTGSTDTQYF
>TRBD1|TRBV15|-|TRBJ2-5
TGTGCCACCAGCCACAGGGGTTCAGAGACCCAGTACTTC
CATSHRGSETQYF
>TRBD1|TRBV2|-|TRBJ2-1
TGTGCCAGCAGTGAAGGTGAGGGGGCGGGCTACAATGAGCAGTTCTTC
CASSEGEGAGYNEQFF
>TRBD1|TRBV10-1|-|TRBJ2-2
TGCGCCAGCACCGACAGGGTGGACACCGGGGAGCTGTTTTTT
CASTDRVDTGELFF
>TRBD1|TRBV5-1|-|TRBJ2-1
TGCGCCAGCAGCTTGGCCGGTAGGGGGCAGATGAATGAGCAGTTCTTC
CASSLAGRGQMNEQFF